This T cell receptor (beta chain) was identified in a study of blood T cells in healthy people across ages. The CDR3 is 15 residues long. Trimming stripped 6 bases from V and 8 bases from J, with 23 bases between. Germline CDR1 is SGHRS and CDR2 is YFSETQ. The authors ran a second PCR of roughly 6 to 11 cycles using a sample-barcoded 5' primer and a J-beta primer mix. TCRdb re-called the 5' RACE reads through MiXCR, storing one row per CDR3 protein. The table includes some 1.5 million distinct CDR3 sequences, less than 45% detected once. Source material: blood. The chain uses TRBV5-1 and TRBJ1-2, with D unresolved. The receptor was isolated from a woman between 18 and 29 years old in good health. The CDR3 coding sequence is TGCGCCAGCAACCCCGGAGAGGGATCCCCGTGGGGCTACACCTTC. Its protein product is CASNPGEGSPWGYTF.